Included here is one T cell receptor (beta chain) sequence, with context. The antigen remains unidentified. It was with 60 Vbeta and 13 Jbeta primers that the PCR ran. Measured with immunoSEQ multiplex PCR; TCRdb has only the in-frame clones, and not every one. The table records under 45,000 clones, roughly 60% of them present only once. This entry is derived from a study of cytomegalovirus exposure and HLA in healthy donors. Study as a whole: An early release of data contained approximately 85 million unique TCRs, which came from HLA-typed donors. Among the 370 or so donors who were genotyped, roughly 86% fell in the genetic ancestry cluster that is associated with self-reported Caucasian donors.

Study-level results: The study labeled more than 150 TCR beta chains cytomegalovirus-associated. Common viral pathogens seemed to be connected with several of the most significant clusters, according to a later analysis.

This TCR came from a human donor in good health. What was sequenced was PBMCs.

The DNA for the CDR3 is TGCGCCAGCACGGGACAGCAAGAGACCCAGTACTTC. Protein sequence: CASTGQQETQYF. The chain is built from TRBV5-1 and TRBJ2-5; 7 positions match TRBD1. Germline-derived CDR1 and CDR2 are SGHRS and YFSETQ. J lost 2 bases, V lost 6 bases, and 1 base had no gene match. CDR3 length equals 12 residues. Full variable domain (rest looked up from reference TRBV5-1 and TRBJ2-5): KAGVTQTPRYLIKTRGQQVTLSCSPISGHRSVSWYQQTPGQGLQFLFEYFSETQRNKGNFPGRFSGRQFSNSRSEMNVSTLELGDSALYLCASTGQQETQYFGPGTRLLVL.